This T cell receptor (beta chain) was recorded in a study of T cell responses to AZD1222 COVID-19 vaccine. Study conclusions and caveats: All repertoire sampling was performed exclusively after the peak T cell response. Donors were chiefly white British, with a greater number of females, and clonal diversity was perhaps underestimated. Baseline serology detected seropositivity in only a handful of AZD1222 recipients.

About this clone itself: The antigen remains unidentified.

TCRdb keeps only in-frame clones here, not all; method: immunoSEQ multiplex PCR. This table has about 120,000 clones, 88% appearing once. Per the germline V gene, CDR1 is LGHNA and CDR2 is YSLEER. The CDR3 runs 17 residues. Trimming removed 4 bases at V and 3 bases at J, with 20 bases between. Source: peripheral blood, taken on day 0 of AZD1222 vaccination. The chain couples TRBV4-3 to TRBJ2-3; the D is unclear. The origin of this receptor is an adult in good health. DNA for the CDR3: TGCGCCAGCAGCCCATCGGCCGGCCTTCGTAAGACAGATACGCAGTATTTT. It is translated as CASSPSAGLRKTDTQYF.